The TCR beta chain under discussion was sequenced for a study of patients and donors after allogeneic stem cell transplantation. TCRdb analysed the RT-PCR reads with MiXCR anew, one entry per CDR3 protein. Among about 90,000 distinct CDR3 sequences listed, roughly 52% were seen once. The CDR3 totals 13 residues. V dropped 7 bases and J dropped 8 bases, with 12 bases sitting between them. The receptor was derived from a human donor who was either an allogeneic HSCT recipient or a stem cell or donor lymphocyte infusion donor (not recorded which). It is not recorded whose cells these are; they may come from a transplant donor. This sequence joins TRBV12-3 or TRBV12-4 and TRBJ1-6, with D unresolved. The sequenced sample was blood, either unsorted or a sorted T cell fraction (not recorded which). CDR3 loop: CASTILGDSPLHF. The CDR3 coding sequence is TGTGCCAGCACCATCCTTGGCGATTCACCCCTCCACTTT.